The T cell receptor (beta chain) under discussion was sequenced for a study of T cells in Graves' hyperthyroidism and ophthalmopathy. Diagnoses were established using clinical symptoms, serum thyroxine and TRAb, thyroid ultrasound and orbital computed tomography. Germline-derived CDR1 and CDR2 are MDHEN and SYDVKM. The CDR3 runs 11 residues. Trimming cost V 4 bases and J 5 bases, with 5 bases left between them. RNA transcripts yielded amplified TCR beta CDR3 regions. TCR CDR3 regions were first amplified by RT-PCR with HTBI primers. TCRdb re-derived calls from the multiplex PCR reads in MiXCR, one entry per CDR3 protein. The table shows over 350,000 distinct CDR3 sequences, with around 18% occurring only once. This clonotype was detected many times.

The sample comprised blood. The TCR originated in a man between 18 and 35 years old with Graves' ophthalmopathy. The gene calls are TRBV28 and TRBJ1-2; D is unclear. The CDR3 spells CASSSRYGYTF. The DNA for the CDR3 is TGTGCCAGCAGTTCCCGATATGGCTACACCTTC.